This T cell receptor beta chain was sequenced in a study of T-cell memory formation after mild COVID-19 listed by TCRdb under 2021. In terms of the full investigation: Most TCR sequence clusters were specific to one of the two donors. In a couple of donors, T-cell clones that expanded and contracted after mild COVID-19 were followed by sequencing TCRalpha and TCRbeta repertoires longitudinally. The cohort comprised two young, previously healthy adult volunteers, one female and one male. Study-wide conclusions, independent of this receptor: Contracting CD4+ clones were located mainly in the CM and EM memory subsets, whereas CD8+ clones were found to be enriched in EMRA. Only a couple of mild cases were covered in the study, and larger cohorts including severe cases with pre-infection samples were considered necessary. SARS-CoV-2 specificity of the second-wave clones peaking on day 37 was not confirmed. From day 15 to 85, contracting clones showed balanced CD4/CD8 phenotypes, whereas a second wave of clones that expanded from day 15 to 37 leaned towards CD4+. Some responding clones were found in pre-infection memory, which suggests that pre-existing cross-reactive memory T cells took part in the SARS-CoV-2 response.

PBMCs were isolated by Ficoll-Paque density gradient centrifugation. Instrument used: Illumina NovaSeq 6000. cDNA libraries for TCRalpha and TCRbeta were prepared by 5'RACE using constant-segment primers, with sample barcodes and unique molecular identifiers added. Trizol reagent was used to extract RNA from every sample. The libraries were amplified in two PCR steps, and the second step added a second sample barcode and Illumina TruSeq adapters. Libraries were sequenced on an Illumina NovaSeq with 2 x 150 bp paired-end reads. From the authors' description of their analysis: The reads were demultiplexed and collapsed into UMI-guided consensus sequences using migec v1.2.7. Using mixcr v2.1.11, UMI consensuses were aligned to TRA and TRB V and J templates and then assembled into clonotypes. Clonotypes were classified as expanded or contracted when called significant by both edgeR and NoisET, with noise models trained on biological replicates. For edgeR calls, the thresholds were a false discovery rate-adjusted p below 0.01 and a log2 fold-change of 1. As an exploratory analysis of dynamics, PCA with hierarchical clustering was applied to max-normalized trajectories of the 1000 most abundant clonotypes. The CD4 or CD8 phenotype of responding clones was assigned using the separately sequenced CD4+ and CD8+ repertoires. The public reads were reprocessed in TCRdb via fastp at Q25 and MiXCR, keeping in-frame beta chains. Every distinct CDR3 protein forms one entry, paired with its most common genes and DNA. TCRdb, not the original authors, processed these V and J calls. This sample has about 500,000 distinct CDR3 sequences in its table, and approximately 20% of those were observed once. The ten largest clones capture around 12% of the sample.

This clonotype has just a few counts. Its antigen specificity is not known. No base quality information exists; no much larger clone differs at one position. Reading from cysteine to phenylalanine, the CDR3 counts 15 amino acids. CDR3 DNA is the only sequence kept; it has 45 bases, read in frame from the first base. V is pruned by 6 bases and J by 5 bases, leaving 9 bases of the junction without a gene match. The V and J genes are TRBV12-3 or TRBV12-4 and TRBJ1-5, and 8 bases in between align with TRBD1. The receptor was derived from an adult woman who had mild COVID-19 (a few samples of this study predate the infection). The sample titles of this study are shuffled in the database, so cell type and time point are left out; the donor was told from shared clones. Sequenced sample: PBMCs or a T cell subset sorted from them (not recorded which). The CDR3 has the sequence CASRQDRAGYQPQHF. The DNA is as follows: TGTGCCAGCAGACAGGACAGGGCCGGTTATCAGCCCCAGCATTTT.